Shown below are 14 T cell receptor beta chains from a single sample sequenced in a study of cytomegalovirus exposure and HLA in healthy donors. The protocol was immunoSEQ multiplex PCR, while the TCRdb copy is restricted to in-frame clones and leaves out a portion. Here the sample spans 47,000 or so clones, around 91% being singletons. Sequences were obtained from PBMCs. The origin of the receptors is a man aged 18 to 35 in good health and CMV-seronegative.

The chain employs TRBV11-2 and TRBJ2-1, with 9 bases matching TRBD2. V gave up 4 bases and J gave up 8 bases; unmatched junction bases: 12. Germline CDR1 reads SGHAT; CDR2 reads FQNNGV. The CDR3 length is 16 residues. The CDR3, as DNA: TGTGCCAGCAGCTCACATATCCGCGGGAGGGCGGATGAGCAGTTCTTC. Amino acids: CASSSHIRGRADEQFF.

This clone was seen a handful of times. CDR3 residues: CAISGGQAQETQYF. CDR3 DNA: TGTGCCATCAGTGGGGGACAGGCTCAAGAGACCCAGTACTTC. V and J are TRBV10-3 and TRBJ2-5; TRBD1 agrees at 8 bases. Losses at the gene ends were 4 bases for V and 2 bases for J; bases not matched to a gene: 3. The CDR3 contains 14 residues. In germline, CDR1 is ENHRY, CDR2 SYGVKD.

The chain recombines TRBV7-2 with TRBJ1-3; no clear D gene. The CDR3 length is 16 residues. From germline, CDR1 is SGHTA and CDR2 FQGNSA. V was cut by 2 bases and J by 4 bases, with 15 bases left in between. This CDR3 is CASSLSPGRIGNTIYF. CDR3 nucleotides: TGTGCCAGCAGCTTAAGTCCGGGGAGGATAGGAAACACCATATATTTT.

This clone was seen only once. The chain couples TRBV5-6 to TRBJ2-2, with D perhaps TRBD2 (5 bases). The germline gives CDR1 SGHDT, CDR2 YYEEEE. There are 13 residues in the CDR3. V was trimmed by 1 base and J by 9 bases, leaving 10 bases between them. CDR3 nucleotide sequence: TGTGCCAGCAGCTTGCGGGGAACCCGGGAGCTGTTTTTT. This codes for CASSLRGTRELFF.

The CDR3: CASSSRDRDGNQPQHF. The CDR3 coding sequence is TGTGCCAGCAGCTCCCGGGACAGGGATGGCAATCAGCCCCAGCATTTT. J is TRBJ1-5 and V is TRBV7-9; TRBD1 matches at 9 bases. Per germline, CDR1 SEHNR and CDR2 FQNEAQ (reference sequence). The CDR3 extends over 16 amino acids. The junction had 6 bases not matched to a gene; V was cut back by 4 bases and J by 2 bases.

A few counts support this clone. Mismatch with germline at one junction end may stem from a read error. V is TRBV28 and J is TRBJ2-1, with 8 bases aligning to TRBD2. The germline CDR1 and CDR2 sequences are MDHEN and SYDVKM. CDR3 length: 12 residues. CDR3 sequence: CASSATGTREVF. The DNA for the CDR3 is TGTGCCAGCAGTGCGACCGGGACTAGGGAGGTCTTC.

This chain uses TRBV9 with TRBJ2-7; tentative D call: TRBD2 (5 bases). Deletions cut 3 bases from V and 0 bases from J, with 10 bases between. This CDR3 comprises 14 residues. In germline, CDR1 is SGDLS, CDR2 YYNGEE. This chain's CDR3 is CASSGGLNSYEQYF. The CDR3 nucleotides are TGTGCCAGCAGCGGAGGACTTAACTCCTACGAGCAGTACTTC.

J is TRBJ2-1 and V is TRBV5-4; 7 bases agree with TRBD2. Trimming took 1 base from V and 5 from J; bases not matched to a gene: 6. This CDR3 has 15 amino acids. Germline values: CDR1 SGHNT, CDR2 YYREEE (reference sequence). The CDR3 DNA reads TGTGCCAGCAGCTTGTCATGGCTAGCGGACAATGAGCAGTTCTTC. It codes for CASSLSWLADNEQFF.

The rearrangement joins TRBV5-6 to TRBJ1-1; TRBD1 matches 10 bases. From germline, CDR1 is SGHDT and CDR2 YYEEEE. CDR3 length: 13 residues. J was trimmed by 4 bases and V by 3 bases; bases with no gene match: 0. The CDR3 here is CASSWDRGTEAFF. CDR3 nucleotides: TGTGCCAGCAGCTGGGACAGGGGCACTGAAGCTTTCTTT.

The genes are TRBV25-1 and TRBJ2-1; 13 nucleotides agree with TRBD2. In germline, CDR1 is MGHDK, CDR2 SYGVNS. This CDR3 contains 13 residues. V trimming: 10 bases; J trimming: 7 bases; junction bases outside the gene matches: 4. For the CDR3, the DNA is TGTGCCACCCGGACTAGCGGGAGTAATGAGCAGTTCTTC. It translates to CATRTSGSNEQFF.

The CDR3: CASSVGDRTNNEQFF. The DNA for the CDR3 is TGTGCCAGCAGCGTAGGGGACAGAACAAACAATGAGCAGTTCTTC. The chain joins TRBV9 to TRBJ2-1; 7 nucleotides match TRBD1. The CDR3 sequence is 15 residues long. Germline values: CDR1 SGDLS, CDR2 YYNGEE. The J segment lost 5 bases and the V segment lost 0 bases, leaving 5 bases of the junction unmatched. Full variable domain (rest looked up from reference TRBV9 and TRBJ2-1): DSGVTQTPKHLITATGQRVTLRCSPRSGDLSVYWYQQSLDQGLQFLIQYYNGEERAKGNILERFSAQQFPDLHSELNLSSLELGDSALYFCASSVGDRTNNEQFFGPGTRLTVL.

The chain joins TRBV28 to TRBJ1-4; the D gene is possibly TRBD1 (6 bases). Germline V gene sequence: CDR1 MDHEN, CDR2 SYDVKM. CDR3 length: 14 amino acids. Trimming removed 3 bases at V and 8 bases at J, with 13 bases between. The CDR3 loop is CASSFWAGEEKLFF. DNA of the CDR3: TGTGCCAGCAGTTTCTGGGCAGGGGAGGAAAAACTGTTTTTT. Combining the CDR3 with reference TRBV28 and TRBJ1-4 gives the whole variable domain DVKVTQSSRYLVKRTGEKVFLECVQDMDHENMFWYRQDPGLGLRLIYFSYDVKMKEKGDIPEGYSVSREKKERFSLILESASTNQTSMYLCASSFWAGEEKLFFGSGTQLSVL.

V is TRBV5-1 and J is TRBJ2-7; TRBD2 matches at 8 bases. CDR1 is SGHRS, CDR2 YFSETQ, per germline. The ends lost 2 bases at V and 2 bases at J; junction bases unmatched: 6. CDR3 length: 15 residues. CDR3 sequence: CASSFTGGPPYEQYF. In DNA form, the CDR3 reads TGCGCCAGCAGCTTCACGGGAGGGCCCCCCTACGAGCAGTACTTC. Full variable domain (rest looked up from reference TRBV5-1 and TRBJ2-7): KAGVTQTPRYLIKTRGQQVTLSCSPISGHRSVSWYQQTPGQGLQFLFEYFSETQRNKGNFPGRFSGRQFSNSRSEMNVSTLELGDSALYLCASSFTGGPPYEQYFGPGTRLTVT.

The CDR3 nucleotides are TGTGCCAGCAGTGTAGCCTCTGGGGAGCTGTTTTTT. As protein: CASSVASGELFF. V and J are TRBV6-1 and TRBJ2-2; D uncertain. In germline, CDR1 is MNHNS, CDR2 SASEGT. With 4 bases removed from V and 8 bases from J, the gap between germline ends came to 8 bases. This CDR3 has 12 amino acids.